The clone carrying this TCR beta chain has only a few counts. This sample is part of a study of regulatory T cells in long-lasting Graves disease. Time point: persistent/refractory GD, antithyroid drugs over 5 years with positive TRAb. Following extraction of RNA from PBMCs, that RNA was used to make the TCR library. V was pared by 0 bases and J by 0 bases, with 26 bases between. This CDR3 region has 21 residues. Germline CDR1 SGHAT, CDR2 FQNNGV. Construction of the TCR beta libraries employed iRepertoire HTBI primers in conjunction with Arm-PCR of CDR3 regions. Source study methods: Identified segments across samples numbered some 62 TRBV and 14 to 15 TRBJ. MiXCR, applied by TCRdb to the multiplex PCR reads, yields one record per CDR3 protein. V and J calls and clone size were set by TCRdb, not the authors. The sample lists over 300,000 distinct CDR3 sequences, about 18% occurring once.

This specimen consisted of peripheral blood mononuclear cells (PBMCs), obtained when the disease was refractory, from a patient treated with antithyroid drugs. The clonotype originates from a female donor with Graves disease. The J gene is TRBJ1-2, the V gene TRBV11-2; TRBD1 is a possible D gene (6 bases). Written as DNA, the CDR3 is TGTGCCAGCAGCTTAGATTCCCAGATTCCCCTGACAGGATCAGCTAACTATGGCTACACCTTC. Its translation is CASSLDSQIPLTGSANYGYTF.